A single sample is the source of the 20 T cell receptor beta chains below, sequenced in a study of T-cell memory formation after mild COVID-19. Using its own MiXCR run on the 5' RACE reads, TCRdb lists one record per CDR3 protein. This table has 150,000 to 200,000 distinct CDR3 sequences, around 15% appearing once. Specimen: PBMCs or a T cell subset sorted from them (not recorded which). The receptors here all came from an adult woman who had mild COVID-19 (a few samples of this study predate the infection). Cell type and time point are not known.

The rearrangement links TRBV7-2 to TRBJ1-1; D not resolved. The CDR3 sequence is 15 residues long. Deletions cut 2 bases from V and 11 bases from J, with 21 bases between. Germline V gives CDR1 SGHTA, CDR2 FQGNSA. CDR3 coding DNA: TGTGCCAGCAGCTTAAATACGGGCCGTTGGGGAAAGGCTTTCTTT. Translating gives CASSLNTGRWGKAFF. Full variable domain (missing parts from reference TRBV7-2 and TRBJ1-1): GAGVSQSPSNKVTEKGKDVELRCDPISGHTALYWYRQSLGQGLEFLIYFQGNSAPDKSGLPSDRFSAERTGGSVSTLTIQRTQQEDSAVYLCASSLNTGRWGKAFFGQGTRLTVV.

The V gene is TRBV7-3, the J gene TRBJ2-3; 10 bases agree with TRBD2. V trimming: 4 bases; J trimming: 3 bases; junction bases outside the gene matches: 7. CDR1 is SGHTA, CDR2 FQGTGA, per germline. This CDR3 is 16 amino acids long. The DNA for the CDR3 is TGTGCCAGCAGCTCTGAGCGGGAGGGCGGTACAGATACGCAGTATTTT. As protein: CASSSEREGGTDTQYF.

The chain employs TRBV30 and TRBJ1-1; tentatively, D is TRBD1 (5 bases). Trimming removed 1 base at V and 1 base at J, with 7 bases between. The V gene's germline CDR1 is GTSNPN and CDR2 SVGIG (reference sequence). This CDR3 has 13 residues. The CDR3 coding sequence is TGTGCCTGGAGTGGCGACAGGAACACTGAAGCTTTCTTT. This sequence encodes CAWSGDRNTEAFF.

This clonotype appeared a few times. The chain recombines TRBV12-3 or TRBV12-4 with TRBJ2-7; 7 bases are shared with TRBD1. The CDR3 spans 14 residues. V shed 6 bases and J 0 bases; nucleotides not matched to a gene: 5. In DNA, the CDR3 is TGTGCCAGCAGACCCGGACAGGCCTCCTACGAGCAGTACTTC. Amino acid sequence: CASRPGQASYEQYF.

The table lists this clonotype with a few counts. The V call is TRBV20-1, the J call TRBJ1-2, with TRBD1 matching 7 bases. The CDR3 spans 12 residues. Germline loops: CDR1 DFQATT, CDR2 SNEGSKA (reference sequence). The ends lost 4 bases at V and 7 bases at J; junction bases unmatched: 6. CDR3 DNA: TGCAGTGCTAACAGGGGATCGAGTGGCTACACCTTC. Translating it yields CSANRGSSGYTF.

This clonotype has only a few counts. The rearrangement uses TRBV5-1 and TRBJ2-3; 9 bases are shared with TRBD1. The V segment lost 6 bases and the J segment 2 bases; nucleotides outside the gene matches: 13. The germline V gene has CDR1 SGHRS and CDR2 YFSETQ. The CDR3 spans 17 residues. DNA of the CDR3: TGCGCCAGCACGCCTCTCCCGGGACAGGGTCTCACAGATACGCAGTATTTT. Its translation: CASTPLPGQGLTDTQYF.

The chain uses TRBV5-1 and TRBJ2-3; TRBD2 aligns across 11 bases. CDR1 is SGHRS, CDR2 YFSETQ, per germline. V lost 3 bases, J lost 0 bases, and 3 bases stayed unmatched. The CDR3 is 16 residues long. CDR3: CASSSGLAASTDTQYF. DNA for the CDR3: TGCGCCAGCAGCTCGGGACTAGCGGCGAGCACAGATACGCAGTATTTT.

The rearrangement uses TRBV2 and TRBJ2-4; a weak D match, TRBD2 (5 bases). From germline, CDR1 is SNHLY and CDR2 FYNNEI. This CDR3 is 13 amino acids long. Trimming took off 6 bases at V and 8 bases at J, with 14 bases between the two ends. The CDR3 protein is CASRRARDYIQYF. In DNA, the CDR3 is TGTGCCAGCAGGCGGGCAAGGGATTACATTCAGTACTTC.

This rearrangement joins TRBV7-9 to TRBJ1-2; D call uncertain. The CDR3 is 13 residues long. CDR1 SEHNR and CDR2 FQNEAQ come from the germline V gene (reference sequence). V was pared by 5 bases and J by 4 bases, with 11 bases between. The CDR3 here is CASSIPSAYGYTF. The DNA of the CDR3 is TGTGCCAGCAGCATTCCCTCCGCCTATGGCTACACCTTC.

The chain couples TRBV11-3 to TRBJ2-1, with D possibly TRBD2 on 6 matching bases. Trimming left V 5 bases short and J 10 bases short, with 9 bases between. CDR1 SGHNT and CDR2 YENEEA come from the germline V gene. The CDR3 extends over 11 amino acids. Here the CDR3 DNA reads TGTGCCAGCAGCACAACTAGCGAGCAGTTCTTC. Protein product: CASSTTSEQFF.

Turning to this clonotype: This clone may be a read error of a much larger clone one base away. This sequence joins TRBV5-1 and TRBJ1-2, with TRBD1 as a possible D gene (5 bases). The V gene's germline CDR1 is SGHRS and CDR2 YFSETQ. V lost 0 bases and J 2 bases, leaving 8 bases between the germline ends. The CDR3 covers 14 residues. Here the CDR3 reads CASSLVRGNYGYTF. The CDR3 coding sequence is TGCGCCAGCAGCTTGGTACGGGGGAACTATGGCTACACCTTC. Variable domain in full (rest from reference TRBV5-1 and TRBJ1-2): KAGVTQTPRYLIKTRGQQVTLSCSPISGHRSVSWYQQTPGQGLQFLFEYFSETQRNKGNFPGRFSGRQFSNSRSEMNVSTLELGDSALYLCASSLVRGNYGYTFGSGTRLTVV.

In this sample, this clonotype turned up a few times. The chain carries TRBV9 and TRBJ1-3; 7 nucleotides agree with TRBD1. CDR1 SGDLS and CDR2 YYNGEE come from the germline V gene. The junction had 11 bases not matched to a gene; V was cut back by 2 bases and J by 6 bases. This CDR3 region has 16 residues. CDR3 protein: CASSVDTGAIENTIYF. In nucleotides, the CDR3 is TGTGCCAGCAGCGTTGATACAGGGGCGATTGAAAACACCATATATTTT.

J is TRBJ2-1 and V is TRBV7-8; D unresolved. Trimming removed 3 bases from V and 0 bases from J, with 9 bases in between. Germline lookup yields CDR1 SGHVS and CDR2 FQNEAQ. This CDR3 comprises 15 residues. CDR3 residues: CASSLDRRSYNEQFF. The CDR3 region has the DNA TGTGCCAGCAGCTTGGACCGCCGCTCCTACAATGAGCAGTTCTTC. Variable domain in full (rest from reference TRBV7-8 and TRBJ2-1): GAGVSQSPRYKVAKRGQDVALRCDPISGHVSLFWYQQALGQGPEFLTYFQNEAQLDKSGLPSDRFFAERPEGSVSTLKIQRTQQEDSAVYLCASSLDRRSYNEQFFGPGTRLTVL.

The V call is TRBV7-9, the J call TRBJ2-3; 12 bases are shared with TRBD2. Germline assignment: CDR1 SEHNR and CDR2 FQNEAQ (reference sequence). V was pared by 1 base and J by 2 bases, with 4 bases of the junction left unmatched. There are 17 residues in the CDR3. The CDR3 spells CASSLGLAGANTDTQYF. In DNA form, the CDR3 reads TGTGCCAGCAGCTTAGGACTAGCGGGGGCCAACACAGATACGCAGTATTTT. Based on the CDR3 plus reference TRBV7-9 and TRBJ2-3, the full variable domain is DTGVSQNPRHKITKRGQNVTFRCDPISEHNRLYWYRQTLGQGPEFLTYFQNEAQLEKSRLLSDRFSAERPKGSFSTLEIQRTEQGDSAMYLCASSLGLAGANTDTQYFGPGTRLTVL.

V and J are TRBV18 and TRBJ2-1, with 10 bases that match TRBD2. Per germline, CDR1 KGHSH and CDR2 LQKENI. The CDR3 loop spans 18 amino acids. J lost 4 bases, V lost 1 base, and 10 bases had no gene match. This CDR3 reads CASSPLVPAGGPYNEQFF. CDR3 DNA: TGTGCCAGCTCACCACTTGTTCCAGCGGGAGGGCCTTACAATGAGCAGTTCTTC.

The chain carries TRBV18 and TRBJ2-2; D is perhaps TRBD2 (5 bases). The V end lost 1 base, the J end lost 6 bases, and 9 bases lay between the germline ends. CDR3 length: 14 amino acids. Germline CDR1 KGHSH, CDR2 LQKENI. In DNA, the CDR3 is TGTGCCAGCTCACCACTCGCGGGTCCCGGGGAGCTGTTTTTT. Residues: CASSPLAGPGELFF.

This clonotype was observed a handful of times. This chain uses TRBV5-4 with TRBJ2-1; 8 positions agree with TRBD2. Germline V gene lookup returns CDR1 SGHNT and CDR2 YYREEE (reference sequence). The CDR3 is 15 residues long. V lost 4 bases and J lost 4; bases outside the gene matches: 7. The CDR3 nucleotides are TGTGCCAGCAGCAAAACGGGACTAGTATACAATGAGCAGTTCTTC. Amino acids: CASSKTGLVYNEQFF.

In its sample, this clonotype was seen a few times. Germline and junction disagree at one end, which may indicate a read error. CDR3: CDSSLSYNEQFF. The DNA of the CDR3 is TGTGACAGCAGTTTATCGTACAATGAGCAGTTCTTC. V usage is TRBV12-3 or TRBV12-4 and J usage is TRBJ2-1; D is uncertain. The CDR3 totals 12 residues.

V usage is TRBV6-5 and J usage is TRBJ2-6; D remains ambiguous. From germline, CDR1 is MNHEY and CDR2 SVGAGI. V shed 7 bases and J shed 0 bases, with 19 bases lying between them. This CDR3 is 18 amino acids long. CDR3 nucleotides: TGTGCCAGCACCAAAAGAACTGTTGGGTTCTCTGGGGCCAACGTCCTGACTTTC. Its translation: CASTKRTVGFSGANVLTF.

This clonotype came up a few times. The chain employs TRBV6-1 and TRBJ1-1, with 7 bases identical to TRBD1. CDR1 MNHNS and CDR2 SASEGT come from the germline V gene. Trimming took 6 bases from V and 3 from J; bases not matched to a gene: 7. The CDR3 is made up of 14 amino acids. CDR3 amino acids: CASSDRVSDTEAFF. CDR3 in DNA: TGTGCCAGCAGCGACAGGGTGTCAGACACTGAAGCTTTCTTT.